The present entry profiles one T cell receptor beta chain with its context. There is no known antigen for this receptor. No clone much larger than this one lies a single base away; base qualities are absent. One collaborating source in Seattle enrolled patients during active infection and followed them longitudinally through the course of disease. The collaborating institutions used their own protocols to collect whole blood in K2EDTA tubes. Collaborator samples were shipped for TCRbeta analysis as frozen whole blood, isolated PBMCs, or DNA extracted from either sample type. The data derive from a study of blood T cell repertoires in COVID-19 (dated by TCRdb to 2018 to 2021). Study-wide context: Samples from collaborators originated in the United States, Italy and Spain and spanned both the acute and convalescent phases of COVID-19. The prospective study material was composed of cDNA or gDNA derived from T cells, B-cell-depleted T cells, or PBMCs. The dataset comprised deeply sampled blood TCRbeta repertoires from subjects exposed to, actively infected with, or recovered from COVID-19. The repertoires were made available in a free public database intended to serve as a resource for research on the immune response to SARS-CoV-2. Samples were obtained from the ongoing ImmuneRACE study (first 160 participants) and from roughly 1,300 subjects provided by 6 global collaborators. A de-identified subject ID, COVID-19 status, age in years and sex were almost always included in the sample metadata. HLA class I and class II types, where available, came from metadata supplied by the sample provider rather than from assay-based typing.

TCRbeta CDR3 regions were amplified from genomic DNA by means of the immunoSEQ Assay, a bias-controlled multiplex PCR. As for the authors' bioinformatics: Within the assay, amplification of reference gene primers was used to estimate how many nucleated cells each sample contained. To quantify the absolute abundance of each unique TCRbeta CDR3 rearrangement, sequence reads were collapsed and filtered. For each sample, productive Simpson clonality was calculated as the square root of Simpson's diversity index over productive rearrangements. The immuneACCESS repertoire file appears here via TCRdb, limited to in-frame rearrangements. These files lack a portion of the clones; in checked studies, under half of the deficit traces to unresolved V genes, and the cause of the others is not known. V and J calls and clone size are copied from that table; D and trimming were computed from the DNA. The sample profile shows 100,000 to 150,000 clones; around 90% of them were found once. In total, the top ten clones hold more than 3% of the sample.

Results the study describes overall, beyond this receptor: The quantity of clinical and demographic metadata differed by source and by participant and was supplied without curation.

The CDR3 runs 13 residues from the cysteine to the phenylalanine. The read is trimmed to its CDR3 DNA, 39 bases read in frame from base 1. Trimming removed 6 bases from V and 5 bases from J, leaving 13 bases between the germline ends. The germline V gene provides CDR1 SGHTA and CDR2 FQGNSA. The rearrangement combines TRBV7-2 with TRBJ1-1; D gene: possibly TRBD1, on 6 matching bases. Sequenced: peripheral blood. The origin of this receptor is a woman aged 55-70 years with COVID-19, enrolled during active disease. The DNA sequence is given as TGTGCCAGCAGATCGGACAGTATTACTGAAGCTTTCTTT. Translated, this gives CASRSDSITEAFF.